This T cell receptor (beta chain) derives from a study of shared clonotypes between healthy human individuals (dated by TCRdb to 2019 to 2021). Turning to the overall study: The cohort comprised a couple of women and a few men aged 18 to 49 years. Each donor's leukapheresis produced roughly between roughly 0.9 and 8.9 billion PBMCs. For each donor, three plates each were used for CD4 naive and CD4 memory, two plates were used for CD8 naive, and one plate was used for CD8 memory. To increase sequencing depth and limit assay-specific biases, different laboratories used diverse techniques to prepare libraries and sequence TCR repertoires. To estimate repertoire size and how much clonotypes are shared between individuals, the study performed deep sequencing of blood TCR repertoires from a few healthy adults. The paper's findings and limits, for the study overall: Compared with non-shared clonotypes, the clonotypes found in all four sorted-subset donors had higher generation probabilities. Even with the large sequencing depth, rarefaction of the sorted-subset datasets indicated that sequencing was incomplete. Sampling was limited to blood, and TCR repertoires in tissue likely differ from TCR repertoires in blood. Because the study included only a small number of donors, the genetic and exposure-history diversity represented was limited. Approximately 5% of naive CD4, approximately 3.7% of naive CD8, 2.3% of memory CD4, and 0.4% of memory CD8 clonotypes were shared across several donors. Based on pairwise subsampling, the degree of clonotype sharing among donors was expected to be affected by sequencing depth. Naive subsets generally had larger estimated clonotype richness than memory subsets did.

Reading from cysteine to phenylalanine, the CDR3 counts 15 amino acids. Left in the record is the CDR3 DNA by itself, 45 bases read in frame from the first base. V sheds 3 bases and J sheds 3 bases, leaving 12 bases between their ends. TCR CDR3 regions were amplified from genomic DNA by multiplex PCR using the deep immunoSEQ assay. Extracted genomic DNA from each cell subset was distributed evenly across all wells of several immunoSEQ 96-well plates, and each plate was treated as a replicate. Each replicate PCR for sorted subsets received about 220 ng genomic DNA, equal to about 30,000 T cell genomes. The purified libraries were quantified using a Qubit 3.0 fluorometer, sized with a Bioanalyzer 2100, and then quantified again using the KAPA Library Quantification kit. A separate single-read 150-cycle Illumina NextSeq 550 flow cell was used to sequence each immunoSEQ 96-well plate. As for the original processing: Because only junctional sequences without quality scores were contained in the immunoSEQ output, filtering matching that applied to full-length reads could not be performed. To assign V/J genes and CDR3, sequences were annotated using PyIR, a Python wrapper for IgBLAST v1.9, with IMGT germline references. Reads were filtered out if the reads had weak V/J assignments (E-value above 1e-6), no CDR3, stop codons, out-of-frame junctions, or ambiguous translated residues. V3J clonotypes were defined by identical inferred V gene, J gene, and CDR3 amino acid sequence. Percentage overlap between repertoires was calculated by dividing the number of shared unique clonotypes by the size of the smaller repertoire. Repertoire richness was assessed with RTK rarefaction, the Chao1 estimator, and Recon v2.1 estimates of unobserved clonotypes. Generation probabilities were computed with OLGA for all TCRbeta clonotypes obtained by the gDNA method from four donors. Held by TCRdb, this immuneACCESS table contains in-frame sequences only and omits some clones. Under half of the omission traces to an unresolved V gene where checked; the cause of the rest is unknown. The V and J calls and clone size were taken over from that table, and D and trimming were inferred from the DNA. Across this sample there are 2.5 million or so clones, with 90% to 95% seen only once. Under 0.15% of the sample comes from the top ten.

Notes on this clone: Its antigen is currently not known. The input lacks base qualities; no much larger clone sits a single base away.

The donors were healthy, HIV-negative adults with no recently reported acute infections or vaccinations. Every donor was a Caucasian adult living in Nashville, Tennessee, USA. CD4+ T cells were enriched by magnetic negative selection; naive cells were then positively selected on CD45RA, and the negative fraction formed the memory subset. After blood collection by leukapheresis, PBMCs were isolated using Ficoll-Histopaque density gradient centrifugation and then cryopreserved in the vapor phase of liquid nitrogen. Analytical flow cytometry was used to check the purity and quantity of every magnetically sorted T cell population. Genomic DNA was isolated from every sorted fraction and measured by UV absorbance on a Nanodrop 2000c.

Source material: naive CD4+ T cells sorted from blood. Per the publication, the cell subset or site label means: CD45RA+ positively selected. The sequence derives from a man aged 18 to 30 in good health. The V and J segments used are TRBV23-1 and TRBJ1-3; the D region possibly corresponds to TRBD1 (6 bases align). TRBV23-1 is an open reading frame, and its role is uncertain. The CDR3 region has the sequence CASSHKTGNGNTIYF. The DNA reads TGCGCCAGCAGTCACAAAACAGGGAATGGAAACACCATATATTTT.